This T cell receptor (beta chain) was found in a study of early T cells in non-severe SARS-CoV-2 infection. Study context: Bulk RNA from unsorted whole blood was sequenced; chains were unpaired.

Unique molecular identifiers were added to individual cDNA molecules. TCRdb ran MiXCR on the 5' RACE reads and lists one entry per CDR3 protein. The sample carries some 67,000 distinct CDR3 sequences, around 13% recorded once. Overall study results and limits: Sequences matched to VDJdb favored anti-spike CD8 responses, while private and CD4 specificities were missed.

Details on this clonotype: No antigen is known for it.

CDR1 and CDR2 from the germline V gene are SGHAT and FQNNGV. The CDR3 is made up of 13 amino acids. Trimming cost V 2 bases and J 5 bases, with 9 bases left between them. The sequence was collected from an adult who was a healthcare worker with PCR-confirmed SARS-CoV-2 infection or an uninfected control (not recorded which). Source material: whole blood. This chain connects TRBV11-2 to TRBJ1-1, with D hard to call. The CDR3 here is CASSLSGKTEAFF. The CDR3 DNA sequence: TGTGCCAGCAGCTTATCCGGGAAAACTGAAGCTTTCTTT.